A single T cell receptor (beta chain) is shown here with its context. These data are taken from a study of blood T cell repertoires in COVID-19. Study in general: Collection of acute and convalescent COVID-19 samples took place in the United States, Italy and Spain. Sources were T cells, B-cell-depleted T cells, or PBMCs; the material itself was cDNA or gDNA.

As originally analysed: Scientists estimated how many nucleated cells there were by amplifying reference gene primers. Profiled with immunoSEQ multiplex PCR; TCRdb holds only in-frame clones, not every one. V and J calls and clone size are those listed in that table; D and trimming were worked out from the DNA. The table shows nearly 200,000 clones, with roughly 84% occurring only once. V shed 3 bases and J shed 0 bases, with 11 bases lying between them. The germline CDR1 and CDR2 sequences are SEHNR and FQNEAQ (reference sequence). The CDR3 runs to 16 residues. The receptor was isolated from a human donor in a cohort sampled during active COVID-19. The sequenced sample was peripheral blood. This chain joins TRBV7-9 and TRBJ2-2, with D possibly TRBD2 on 5 matching bases. CDR3 residues: CASSFGGRSNTGELFF. The CDR3 region has the DNA TGTGCCAGCAGCTTCGGAGGCAGGTCGAACACCGGGGAGCTGTTTTTT. Drawing the rest from reference TRBV7-9 and TRBJ2-2, the complete variable domain is DTGVSQNPRHKITKRGQNVTFRCDPISEHNRLYWYRQTLGQGPEFLTYFQNEAQLEKSRLLSDRFSAERPKGSFSTLEIQRTEQGDSAMYLCASSFGGRSNTGELFFGEGSRLTVL.